The rows below give T cell receptor beta chains drawn from one sample of a study of blood T cell repertoires in COVID-19. Profiled with immunoSEQ multiplex PCR; TCRdb holds only in-frame clones, not every one. The data show 300,000 to 350,000 clones, over 80% seen once. The sequencing sample was made of peripheral blood. Source of these receptors: a man younger than 40 with COVID-19, enrolled during active disease. The CDR3 runs from the conserved cysteine through the conserved F or W.

j_call: TRBJ1-1; v_call: TRBV18; cdr3_aa: CASSPFSDTEAFF
j_call: TRBJ1-2; v_call: TRBV6-5; cdr3_aa: CASSYSESYGYTF
j_call: TRBJ2-7; v_call: TRBV18; cdr3_aa: CASSLDRVGQYEQYF
j_call: TRBJ2-3; v_call: TRBV5-8; cdr3_aa: CASTPSTRGGTQYF
j_call: TRBJ1-2; v_call: TRBV29-1; cdr3_aa: CSVTRDSPNYGYTF
j_call: TRBJ1-4; v_call: TRBV15; cdr3_aa: CATSRVTGDLNEKLFF
j_call: TRBJ1-2; v_call: TRBV6-5; cdr3_aa: CASSYTTGPGYGYTF
j_call: TRBJ2-1; v_call: TRBV28; cdr3_aa: CASSLRHGKTSRGYNEQFF
j_call: TRBJ1-1; v_call: TRBV7-8; cdr3_aa: CASSKGQLNTEAFF
j_call: TRBJ1-3; v_call: TRBV7-9; cdr3_aa: CASSFEGGTIYF
j_call: TRBJ2-7; v_call: TRBV6-6; cdr3_aa: CASSPHPGLAVPTAYEQYF
j_call: TRBJ2-3; v_call: TRBV6-1; cdr3_aa: CASSDLAGGADTQYF
j_call: TRBJ2-7; v_call: TRBV28; cdr3_aa: CASSPGGLISEQYF
j_call: TRBJ1-2; v_call: TRBV13; cdr3_aa: CASSLGGSGPIYGYTF
j_call: TRBJ1-1; v_call: TRBV7-9; cdr3_aa: CASSFHQGGNTEAFF
j_call: TRBJ2-7; v_call: TRBV7-3; cdr3_aa: CASSPSLAGGSEQYF
j_call: TRBJ1-1; v_call: TRBV27; cdr3_aa: CASRGQKNTEAFF
j_call: TRBJ2-1; v_call: TRBV10-3; cdr3_aa: CAIRGLSEQFF
j_call: TRBJ2-5; v_call: TRBV6-5; cdr3_aa: CASSYSGQGLLGTQYF
j_call: TRBJ2-3; v_call: TRBV6-5; cdr3_aa: CASGLRGRVDTQYF
j_call: TRBJ2-5; v_call: TRBV5-1; cdr3_aa: CASSLTAGRETQYF
j_call: TRBJ2-5; v_call: TRBV5-3; cdr3_aa: CARSLGRAEETQYF
j_call: TRBJ2-7; v_call: TRBV28; cdr3_aa: CASSLSVGVGGLSSF
j_call: TRBJ2-5; v_call: TRBV9; cdr3_aa: CASSPRLAGGTIQETQYF
j_call: TRBJ2-7; v_call: TRBV10-2; cdr3_aa: CASRVLGPFSEQYF
j_call: TRBJ1-2; v_call: TRBV2; cdr3_aa: CASSNLRGQQEGYTF
j_call: TRBJ1-1; v_call: TRBV30; cdr3_aa: CAWMRGWTEAFF
j_call: TRBJ2-6; v_call: TRBV4-1; cdr3_aa: CASSQASVGGPGANVLTF
j_call: TRBJ1-2; v_call: TRBV7-8; cdr3_aa: CASSVRLLRETNWGYTF
j_call: TRBJ1-4; v_call: TRBV19; cdr3_aa: CASSIQGAATNEKLFF
j_call: TRBJ2-1; v_call: TRBV6-5; cdr3_aa: CASRPAGRASIEQFF
j_call: TRBJ2-3; v_call: TRBV18; cdr3_aa: CASSPKEGADTQYF
j_call: TRBJ1-2; v_call: TRBV5-4; cdr3_aa: CASSSRDRGSYGYTF
j_call: TRBJ2-7; v_call: TRBV19; cdr3_aa: CASSETRGKVGEQYF
j_call: TRBJ1-4; v_call: TRBV5-8; cdr3_aa: CASSLQRGANEKLFF
j_call: TRBJ2-7; v_call: TRBV6-5; cdr3_aa: CASSSFGQGVYEQYF
j_call: TRBJ1-1; v_call: TRBV2; cdr3_aa: CASRLQAYTEAFF
j_call: TRBJ2-4; v_call: TRBV5-5; cdr3_aa: CASSLAGIASLAKNIQYF
j_call: TRBJ2-1; v_call: TRBV7-3; cdr3_aa: CASSRTGGVGNEQFF
j_call: TRBJ2-1; v_call: TRBV11-3; cdr3_aa: CASSLDGVEYNEQFF
j_call: TRBJ2-1; v_call: TRBV7-2; cdr3_aa: CASSLGRGFDEQFF
j_call: TRBJ2-7; v_call: TRBV3-1/TRBV3-2; cdr3_aa: CASSPGTSGLFYEQYF
j_call: TRBJ1-6; v_call: TRBV10-3; cdr3_aa: CAISGPGSPLHF